Shown below are 31 T cell receptor beta chains from a single sample sequenced in a study of blood T cells in healthy people across ages. Primed by a sample-barcoded 5' primer and a J-beta primer mix, a second PCR proceeded for roughly 7 to 11 cycles. TCRdb fed the 5' RACE reads into MiXCR, producing one record per CDR3 protein. The profile covers hundreds of thousands of distinct CDR3 sequences, with more than 55% appearing a single time and roughly 26% taken by the ten largest. The sequencing sample was made of blood. These receptors were taken from a man aged 40-55 years in good health.

This clonotype was seen only once. The V and J genes are TRBV28 and TRBJ2-1; D is perhaps TRBD2 (6 bases). This CDR3 has 15 residues. The V end was cut by 3 bases, the J end by 4 bases, with 13 bases between. CDR1 is MDHEN, CDR2 SYDVKM, per germline. CDR3 region: CASSFRGVGYNEQFF. For the CDR3, the DNA is TGTGCCAGCAGTTTTCGCGGGGTGGGATACAATGAGCAGTTCTTC.

Concerning this clonotype itself: An end of the junction differs from the germline gene, which may be a read error. This chain links TRBV5-1 with TRBJ1-2, with D perhaps matching TRBD1 (6 bases). CDR1 and CDR2 from the germline V gene are SGHRS and YFSETQ. This CDR3 has 13 amino acids. CDR3 DNA sequence: TGTGCCAGCAGCTCTCAACAGGGATATGGCTACACCTTC. The encoded protein is CASSSQQGYGYTF.

CDR3 in DNA: TGTGCCAGCAGTCATGACACAGTAGTCAATGAGCAGTACTTC. Protein: CASSHDTVVNEQYF. This chain joins TRBV28 and TRBJ2-7; D not resolved. With 5 bases removed from V and 7 bases from J, the gap between germline ends came to 18 bases. The CDR3 totals 14 residues. Per the germline V gene, CDR1 is MDHEN and CDR2 is SYDVKM.

This clonotype was picked up a small number of times. The V call is TRBV29-1, the J call TRBJ1-2; TRBD1 agrees at 8 bases. Per the germline V gene, CDR1 is SQVTM and CDR2 is ANQGSEA. This CDR3 spans 14 amino acids. Unmatched junction bases numbered 11, after V lost 7 bases and J lost 4 bases. Written as DNA, the CDR3 is TGCAGCGCGTCAGGGGGACAGGCCATCTATGGCTACACCTTC. It translates to CSASGGQAIYGYTF.

This clonotype was seen a few times. The V call is TRBV6-5, the J call TRBJ1-2; tentative D call: TRBD1 (6 bases). Trimming stripped 5 bases from V and 5 bases from J, with 15 bases between. Looked up from germline, CDR1 is MNHEY and CDR2 is SVGAGI. This CDR3 region has 14 residues. CDR3 in amino acids: CASSGGASPYGYTF. CDR3 DNA sequence: TGTGCCAGCAGTGGGGGGGCATCCCCTTATGGCTACACCTTC.

The chain has TRBV10-3 and TRBJ2-2; D is undetermined. V was shortened by 0 bases and J by 8 bases, with 13 bases between the two germline ends. Germline assignment: CDR1 ENHRY and CDR2 SYGVKD. The CDR3 sequence is 15 residues long. CDR3 region: CAISESSITGGELFF. The CDR3, as DNA: TGTGCCATCAGTGAGTCGAGCATCACCGGAGGGGAGCTGTTTTTT.

The chain's CDR3 is CASSLSLLGGEQYF. CDR3 nucleotides: TGTGCCAGCAGTTTATCGCTCTTAGGGGGCGAGCAGTACTTC. This chain connects TRBV27 to TRBJ2-7; a weak D match, TRBD1 (6 bases). With 0 bases removed from V and 6 bases from J, the gap between germline ends came to 12 bases. Per germline, CDR1 MNHEY and CDR2 SMNVEV (reference sequence). This CDR3 spans 14 amino acids.

The J gene is TRBJ1-1, the V gene TRBV11-3, with TRBD1 identical over 7 bases. The CDR3 has 17 amino acids. J was trimmed by 6 bases and V by 5 bases; bases with no gene match: 18. From germline, CDR1 is SGHNT and CDR2 YENEEA. CDR3 DNA: TGTGCCAGCAGCCAGGGGGGCCTACGGCCGACCGGCCCTGAAGCTTTCTTT. Amino acid sequence: CASSQGGLRPTGPEAFF. Variable domain in full (rest from reference TRBV11-3 and TRBJ1-1): EAGVVQSPRYKIIEKKQPVAFWCNPISGHNTLYWYLQNLGQGPELLIRYENEEAVDDSQLPKDRFSAERLKGVDSTLKIQPAELGDSAVYLCASSQGGLRPTGPEAFFGQGTRLTVV.

The chain employs TRBV4-1 and TRBJ2-1, with D possibly matching TRBD2 (6 bases). The CDR3 consists of 16 residues. Trimming left V 4 bases short and J 0 bases short, with 13 bases between. CDR1 MGHRA and CDR2 YSYEKL come from the germline V gene. The CDR3 loop is CASSLKPGVSYNEQFF. CDR3 in DNA: TGCGCCAGCAGCCTGAAACCGGGGGTCTCCTACAATGAGCAGTTCTTC.

There are many counts of this clonotype. The chain joins TRBV6-1 to TRBJ2-7, with D possibly being TRBD2 (7 bases). This CDR3 is 14 amino acids long. In germline, CDR1 is MNHNS, CDR2 SASEGT. V was trimmed by 3 bases and J by 5 bases, leaving 14 bases between them. The CDR3 sequence is CASSDRGGSHEQYF. The CDR3 region has the DNA TGTGCCAGCAGTGACAGGGGAGGGTCCCACGAGCAGTACTTC.

This chain connects TRBV4-3 to TRBJ2-5; TRBD1 agrees at 9 bases. Germline V gene sequence: CDR1 LGHNA, CDR2 YSLEER. V was pared by 0 bases and J by 0 bases, with 8 bases of the junction left unmatched. The CDR3 covers 18 residues. CDR3 loop: CASSQDRWTGANQETQYF. CDR3 nucleotides: TGCGCCAGCAGCCAAGACCGGTGGACAGGGGCGAACCAAGAGACCCAGTACTTC.

This clonotype was seen a handful of times. J is TRBJ1-1 and V is TRBV27, with unresolved D. The V end was cut by 3 bases, the J end by 1 base, with 9 bases between. This CDR3 region has 14 residues. From germline, CDR1 is MNHEY and CDR2 SMNVEV (reference sequence). As DNA, the CDR3 is TGTGCCAGCAGTTTGCGGGCGAGGAACACTGAAGCTTTCTTT. Translation gives CASSLRARNTEAFF.

This clonotype has more than one count but fewer than ten. The rearrangement joins TRBV20-1 to TRBJ2-4, with a possible D match to TRBD2 (5 bases). V lost 6 bases and J lost 13, with 22 bases in between. Looked up from germline, CDR1 is DFQATT and CDR2 is SNEGSKA (reference sequence). This CDR3 is built from 13 residues. CDR3 bases: TGCAGTGCCCCCAGCGCGTTCGCCGGGAAGCAGTACTTC. It encodes CSAPSAFAGKQYF.

V is TRBV12-3 or TRBV12-4 and J is TRBJ2-7; a weak D match, TRBD2 (6 bases). V was clipped by 5 bases and J by 2 bases, with 16 bases between them. The CDR3 runs 15 residues. Here the CDR3 reads CASSRERAPPYEQYF. The CDR3 nucleotides are TGTGCCAGCAGTAGGGAGCGGGCACCACCCTACGAGCAGTACTTC.

This clonotype was detected a few times. The chain combines TRBV5-1 with TRBJ1-2; TRBD1 might be the D (6 bases). The germline gives CDR1 SGHRS, CDR2 YFSETQ. The CDR3 has 15 residues. V lost 0 bases, J lost 6 bases, and 15 bases lay in between. The chain's CDR3 is CASSLEAGDMDGYTF. The CDR3 DNA is TGCGCCAGCAGCTTGGAGGCAGGGGATATGGATGGCTACACCTTC.

This clonotype was found a few times. V gene TRBV7-6 combines with J gene TRBJ2-3; TRBD1 agrees at 7 bases. This CDR3 is 19 amino acids long. V was pared by 1 base and J by 8 bases, with 21 bases of the junction left unmatched. Germline lookup yields CDR1 SGHVS and CDR2 FNYEAQ. The CDR3 loop reads CASSLEPPRQGVASGTQYF. The DNA for the CDR3 is TGTGCCAGCAGCTTAGAACCCCCACGGCAGGGGGTCGCCTCGGGTACGCAGTATTTT. Full variable domain (missing parts from reference TRBV7-6 and TRBJ2-3): GAGVSQSPRYKVTKRGQDVALRCDPISGHVSLYWYRQALGQGPEFLTYFNYEAQQDKSGLPNDRFSAERPEGSISTLTIQRTEQRDSAMYRCASSLEPPRQGVASGTQYFGPGTRLTVL.

This chain links TRBV15 with TRBJ2-1, with D possibly matching TRBD1 (5 bases). This CDR3 is built from 13 residues. CDR1 and CDR2 from the germline V gene are LNHNV and YYDKDF (reference sequence). Trimming removed 4 bases at V and 8 bases at J, with 12 bases between. The CDR3 region is CATSTRQPHEQFF. CDR3 nucleotides: TGTGCCACCAGCACCCGACAGCCACATGAGCAGTTCTTC.

This clonotype was counted once. The rearrangement links TRBV6-5 to TRBJ1-1; D call uncertain. Germline assignment: CDR1 MNHEY and CDR2 SVGAGI. The V and J ends lost 6 bases and 11 bases respectively, with 25 bases between them. The CDR3 length is 15 residues. The CDR3: CASSRSAAGGRGAFF. The CDR3 DNA reads as TGTGCCAGCAGCCGGTCCGCGGCAGGCGGGCGCGGGGCTTTCTTT.

In this sample, this clonotype turned up once. Written as DNA, the CDR3 is TGTGCCAGCAGTCCGACCGGGACAGGGCCAGGGGGCTACGAGCAGTACTTC. Its translation is CASSPTGTGPGGYEQYF. The gene calls are TRBV27 and TRBJ2-7; TRBD1 matches 9 bases. Germline CDR1 and CDR2: MNHEY and SMNVEV (reference sequence). The CDR3 runs 17 residues. V shed 5 bases, J shed 3 bases, and the junction held 14 bases outside the gene matches.

The genes are TRBV20-1 and TRBJ2-7; 12 bases match TRBD2. CDR3 length: 15 residues. The V gene end was trimmed by 2 bases and the J gene end by 2 bases; junction bases not matched to a gene: 4. Germline values: CDR1 DFQATT, CDR2 SNEGSKA (reference sequence). CDR3 DNA: TGCAGTGCTAGACAAGCTAGCGGGAGGGCCTACGAGCAGTACTTC. This sequence encodes CSARQASGRAYEQYF.

The chain uses TRBV11-2 and TRBJ2-5; TRBD2 matches 7 bases. Per the germline V gene, CDR1 is SGHAT and CDR2 is FQNNGV. The CDR3 loop spans 13 amino acids. With V trimmed by 1 base and J by 11 bases, 7 bases remained unmatched. The DNA for the CDR3 is TGTGCCAGCAGCTTAGTTCTGGGAGGGATGCAGTACTTC. It is translated as CASSLVLGGMQYF.

The V gene is TRBV7-2, the J gene TRBJ2-2; D possibly corresponds to TRBD1 (6 bases). The V gene's germline CDR1 is SGHTA and CDR2 FQGNSA. The germline V and J ends were trimmed by 5 bases and 3 bases, with 10 bases remaining between them. The CDR3 spans 14 residues. In DNA, the CDR3 is TGTGCCAGCAGCCCGCACAGGGACACCGGGGAGCTGTTTTTT. This encodes CASSPHRDTGELFF.

This clonotype came up once. The rearrangement joins TRBV6-6 to TRBJ2-1; unclear D gene. Germline lookup yields CDR1 MNHNY and CDR2 SVGAGI (reference sequence). Trimming took 0 bases from V and 0 from J, leaving 12 bases between them. CDR3 size: 17 residues. Written as DNA, the CDR3 is TGTGCCAGCAGTTACTCGGACCCCCTAAGCTCCTACAATGAGCAGTTCTTC. This sequence encodes CASSYSDPLSSYNEQFF.

This chain uses TRBV7-2 with TRBJ2-7, with D possibly matching TRBD1 (6 bases). V was pared by 3 bases and J by 7 bases, with 13 bases between. CDR3 size: 13 residues. Germline CDR1 reads SGHTA; CDR2 reads FQGNSA. The CDR3 DNA reads as TGTGCCAGCAGCTTCCTACAGGGTGGAGAGCAGTACTTC. Amino acids: CASSFLQGGEQYF.

V gene TRBV7-2 combines with J gene TRBJ1-6, with D possibly matching TRBD1 (5 bases). Germline V gene data show CDR1 as SGHTA and CDR2 as FQGNSA. The length of the CDR3 is 16 residues. Deletions cut 1 base from V and 3 bases from J, with 10 bases between. CDR3 region: CASSLGGEVYNSPLHF. In nucleotides, the CDR3 is TGTGCCAGCAGCTTAGGAGGGGAGGTCTATAATTCACCCCTCCACTTT. Full variable domain (rest looked up from reference TRBV7-2 and TRBJ1-6): GAGVSQSPSNKVTEKGKDVELRCDPISGHTALYWYRQSLGQGLEFLIYFQGNSAPDKSGLPSDRFSAERTGGSVSTLTIQRTQQEDSAVYLCASSLGGEVYNSPLHFGNGTRLTVT.

J is TRBJ2-2 and V is TRBV3-1; D might be TRBD1 (6 bases). The V end lost 4 bases, the J end lost 0 bases, and 6 bases lay between the germline ends. The CDR3 runs 14 residues. Germline-derived CDR1 and CDR2 are LGHDT and YNNKEL (reference sequence). The CDR3 sequence: CASSRQANTGELFF. In nucleotides, the CDR3 is TGTGCCAGCAGCCGACAGGCGAACACCGGGGAGCTGTTTTTT.

This clonotype was seen a handful of times. V gene TRBV21-1 combines with J gene TRBJ2-7; the table gives TRBD1 as D, unverified against the DNA. TRBV21-1 is classified as a pseudogene. The CDR3 consists of 14 residues. This chain's CDR3 is CANPGTVLLYEQYF. CDR3 DNA: TGTGCCAACCCCGGGACAGTCCTACTCTACGAGCAGTACTTC.

The gene calls are TRBV3-1 and TRBJ2-1, with D unclear. The J call may be faulty, since TRBJ2-7 better matches the DNA end. Germline lookup yields CDR1 LGHDT and CDR2 YNNKEL (reference sequence). The CDR3 contains 15 residues. CDR3 DNA: TGTGCCAGCAGCCCACAGCCTCTAAAAATCAATGAGCAGTACTTC. Translation: CASSPQPLKINEQYF.

This chain connects TRBV7-9 to TRBJ2-2; D remains ambiguous. The length of the CDR3 is 13 residues. V was clipped by 5 bases and J by 4 bases, with 8 bases between them. Germline CDR1 and CDR2: SEHNR and FQNEAQ (reference sequence). The CDR3 nucleotides read TGTGCCAGCAGCCGGCCCACCACCGGGGAGCTGTTTTTT. Its translation: CASSRPTTGELFF.

This clonotype was detected only a few times. This chain uses TRBV27 with TRBJ2-3; 12 nucleotides align to TRBD2. This CDR3 has 14 amino acids. Germline V gene sequence: CDR1 MNHEY, CDR2 SMNVEV (reference sequence). Trimming removed 6 bases from V and 10 bases from J; junction bases left unmatched: 8. The CDR3 sequence is CASSPGTSGRAQYF. The CDR3 DNA reads TGTGCCAGCAGCCCCGGGACTAGCGGGCGAGCGCAGTATTTT.

This clonotype was detected a few times. J is TRBJ2-1 and V is TRBV7-8; 7 nucleotides agree with TRBD1. The CDR3 has 13 residues. V dropped 5 bases and J dropped 6; count of bases not matched to a gene: 4. Per germline, CDR1 SGHVS and CDR2 FQNEAQ. The CDR3 DNA is TGTGCCAGCAGCCCAGACAGGGCCAATGAGCAGTTCTTC. Its translation is CASSPDRANEQFF.